A single sample gave rise to the 16 T cell receptor beta chains below, sequenced in a study of cytomegalovirus exposure and HLA in healthy donors. The study ran its PCR with 60 Vbeta and 13 Jbeta primers. Data came from immunoSEQ multiplex PCR; TCRdb stores just in-frame clones and leaves some out. The data contain fewer than 90,000 clones, over 75% of them seen just once; the ten biggest clones take up around 7%. Sequencing was carried out using PBMCs. These TCRs come from a human donor in good health.

The chain links TRBV7-8 to TRBJ2-1; D unclear. This CDR3 comprises 13 residues. Germline loops: CDR1 SGHVS, CDR2 FQNEAQ. V shed 1 base and J shed 5 bases, with 6 bases lying between them. DNA for the CDR3: TGTGCCAGCAGCTTAGACTCGAACAATGAGCAGTTCTTC. Its protein product is CASSLDSNNEQFF.

The V and J genes are TRBV4-1 and TRBJ2-2, with TRBD2 as a possible D gene (5 bases). The V and J ends lost 4 bases and 6 bases respectively, with 9 bases between them. This CDR3 has 13 amino acids. CDR1 MGHRA and CDR2 YSYEKL come from the germline V gene. As DNA, the CDR3 is TGCGCCAGCAGCCTAGGAGGTGCCGGGGAGCTGTTTTTT. This encodes CASSLGGAGELFF.

Comments on this clone: At one end the junction does not follow the germline gene, possibly because of a read error. V gene TRBV7-9 combines with J gene TRBJ1-1, with 7 bases lining up with TRBD1. The CDR3 has 12 amino acids. CDR1 is SEHNR, CDR2 FQNEAQ, per germline (reference sequence). CDR3 DNA: TGTTCCAGCAGCTTCCGACAGGGTGAAGCTTTCTTT. It specifies CSSSFRQGEAFF. The full variable domain, with the rest looked up from reference TRBV7-9 and TRBJ1-1, is DTGVSQNPRHKITKRGQNVTFRCDPISEHNRLYWYRQTLGQGPEFLTYFQNEAQLEKSRLLSDRFSAERPKGSFSTLEIQRTEQGDSAMYLCSSSFRQGEAFFGQGTRLTVV.

The chain joins TRBV7-2 to TRBJ1-5; D may be TRBD1 (5 bases). Germline CDR1 and CDR2: SGHTA and FQGNSA. The CDR3 has 15 amino acids. Trimming took off 2 bases at V and 3 bases at J, with 11 bases between the two ends. The CDR3 sequence: CASSLRQGNNQPQHF. In DNA, the CDR3 is TGTGCCAGCAGCTTAAGGCAGGGCAACAATCAGCCCCAGCATTTT. The full variable domain, with the rest looked up from reference TRBV7-2 and TRBJ1-5, is GAGVSQSPSNKVTEKGKDVELRCDPISGHTALYWYRQSLGQGLEFLIYFQGNSAPDKSGLPSDRFSAERTGGSVSTLTIQRTQQEDSAVYLCASSLRQGNNQPQHFGDGTRLSIL.

In its sample, this clone was seen a few times. The rearrangement links TRBV10-1 to TRBJ2-1, with a possible D match to TRBD1 (5 bases). The germline V gene has CDR1 WNHNN and CDR2 SYGVQD (reference sequence). The germline V and J ends were trimmed by 3 bases and 6 bases, with 9 bases remaining between them. CDR3 length: 13 residues. This CDR3 is CASSELRGNEQFF. As DNA, the CDR3 is TGCGCCAGCAGTGAACTTAGGGGCAATGAGCAGTTCTTC.

The chain employs TRBV6-1 and TRBJ1-5, with 8 positions matching TRBD1. This CDR3 has 16 residues. Germline CDR1 reads MNHNS; CDR2 reads SASEGT. J lost 0 bases, V lost 2 bases, and 3 bases had no gene match. The DNA for the CDR3 is TGTGCCAGCAGTGAAAGGACAGGGTATAGCAATCAGCCCCAGCATTTT. Its translation: CASSERTGYSNQPQHF.

CDR3 in amino acids: CASSLSGVDSYEQYF. In DNA form, the CDR3 reads TGCGCCAGCAGCTTGTCGGGGGTAGACTCCTACGAGCAGTACTTC. This chain connects TRBV5-1 to TRBJ2-7; D is perhaps TRBD2 (6 bases). V shed 1 base and J shed 0 bases, with 11 bases lying between them. CDR3 length: 15 amino acids. CDR1 and CDR2 from the germline V gene are SGHRS and YFSETQ.

The genes are TRBV4-1 and TRBJ2-7, with D perhaps matching TRBD2 (6 bases). The V gene's germline CDR1 is MGHRA and CDR2 YSYEKL. The V gene lost 1 base and the J gene lost 5 bases, with 12 bases spanning the gap. The length of the CDR3 is 14 residues. Here the CDR3 DNA reads TGCGCCAGCAGCCAAGGGGGGGTAGGGAACGAGCAGTACTTC. This gives the protein CASSQGGVGNEQYF.

The J gene is TRBJ1-2, the V gene TRBV28; 9 bases map to TRBD1. Germline V gives CDR1 MDHEN, CDR2 SYDVKM. This CDR3 has 15 residues. Trimming at V came to 4 bases and at J to 4 bases, leaving 7 bases not matched to a gene. In DNA form, the CDR3 reads TGTGCCAGCAGTTCCGGTAGGACAGGGGCCTATGGCTACACCTTC. Translation: CASSSGRTGAYGYTF.

The chain employs TRBV6-6 and TRBJ1-1; the D is unclear. V was shortened by 5 bases and J by 7 bases, with 8 bases between the two germline ends. The CDR3 length is 11 residues. The germline V gene encodes CDR1 MNHNY and CDR2 SVGAGI (reference sequence). The CDR3: CASSPRVEAFF. CDR3 in DNA: TGTGCCAGCAGTCCCCGGGTTGAAGCTTTCTTT.

This chain uses TRBV6-1 with TRBJ1-1; no clear D. CDR1 is MNHNS, CDR2 SASEGT, per germline. The CDR3 spans 11 residues. Trimming pared 3 bases from V and 6 bases from J, leaving 5 bases between. The CDR3 DNA reads as TGTGCCAGCAGTGAGAAGCCTGAAGCTTTCTTT. Its translation: CASSEKPEAFF.

The V call is TRBV6-1, the J call TRBJ1-5; 7 bases are shared with TRBD1. Germline trimming cut 1 base from V and 4 bases from J; bases unmatched to any gene: 4. From germline, CDR1 is MNHNS and CDR2 SASEGT. CDR3 length: 15 amino acids. Here the CDR3 DNA reads TGTGCCAGCAGTGAAGTGGGACAGTTAAATCAGCCCCAGCATTTT. Translated, it gives CASSEVGQLNQPQHF.

V is TRBV7-2 and J is TRBJ2-4, with 12 bases matching TRBD2. The CDR3 consists of 18 residues. V lost 5 bases, J lost 5 bases, and 13 bases stayed unmatched. Germline loops: CDR1 SGHTA, CDR2 FQGNSA. The CDR3 bases are TGTGCCAGCAGCCGCCAGCTCTCTAGCGGGGGGGCTCAAAACATTCAGTACTTC. Amino acid sequence: CASSRQLSSGGAQNIQYF.

The CDR3 region has the DNA TGTGCCAGCAGTTTATTTTCAGGGGGGACCTATCAGCCCCAGCATTTT. Amino acid sequence: CASSLFSGGTYQPQHF. The J gene is TRBJ1-5, the V gene TRBV28; 7 nucleotides align to TRBD1. The CDR3 covers 16 residues. The J segment lost 5 bases and the V segment lost 1 base, leaving 8 bases of the junction unmatched. CDR1 is MDHEN and CDR2 is SYDVKM in the germline V gene.

The chain is built from TRBV19 and TRBJ1-5; D may be TRBD1 (6 bases). This CDR3 comprises 14 residues. V lost 5 bases, J lost 7 bases, and 15 bases lay in between. The V gene's germline CDR1 is LNHDA and CDR2 SQIVND (reference sequence). DNA of the CDR3: TGTGCCAGTAGTGAACAGGGTGGGCGGCAGCCCCAGCATTTT. The encoded protein is CASSEQGGRQPQHF.

The chain couples TRBV5-1 to TRBJ2-3; TRBD1 matches 7 bases. The length of the CDR3 is 14 residues. Germline CDR1 reads SGHRS; CDR2 reads YFSETQ. V shed 2 bases, J shed 5 bases, and the junction held 5 bases outside the gene matches. The CDR3 bases are TGCGCCAGCAGCTTACGACAGGGCGGAGATACGCAGTATTTT. Its translation: CASSLRQGGDTQYF.